The source of this TCR beta chain is a study of control samples from healthy donors and cancer patients. Germline V gene sequence: CDR1 SGHVS, CDR2 FQNEAQ. The CDR3 is 18 residues long. The V gene lost 1 base and the J gene lost 6 bases, with 24 bases spanning the gap. Sequencing was performed with immunoSEQ multiplex PCR; in TCRdb, only in-frame clones are kept and a portion is missing. Here the sample spans 95,000 to 150,000 clones, around 86% being singletons. This chain links TRBV7-8 with TRBJ1-2; maybe TRBD1 (5 bases). The sample taken for sequencing was blood. This sequence was found in a man aged 40-50 years in good health. DNA of the CDR3: TGTGCCAGCAGCTTAGTGCAACCCGGGGCCTCGGGGGTAGATGGCTACACCTTC. This codes for CASSLVQPGASGVDGYTF.